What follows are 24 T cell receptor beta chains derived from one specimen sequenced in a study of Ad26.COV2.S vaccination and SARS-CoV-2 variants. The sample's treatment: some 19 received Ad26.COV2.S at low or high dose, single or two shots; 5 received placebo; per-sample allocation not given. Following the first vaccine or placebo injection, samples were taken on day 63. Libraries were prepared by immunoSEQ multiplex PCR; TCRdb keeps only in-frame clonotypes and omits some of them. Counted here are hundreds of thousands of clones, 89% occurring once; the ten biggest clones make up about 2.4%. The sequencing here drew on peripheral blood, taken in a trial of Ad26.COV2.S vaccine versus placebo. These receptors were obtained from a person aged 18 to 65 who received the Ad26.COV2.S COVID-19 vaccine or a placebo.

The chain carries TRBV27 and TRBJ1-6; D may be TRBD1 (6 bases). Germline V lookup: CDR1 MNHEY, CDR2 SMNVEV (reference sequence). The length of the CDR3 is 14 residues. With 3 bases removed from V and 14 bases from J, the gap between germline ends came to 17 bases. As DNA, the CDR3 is TGTGCCAGCAGTTTCGGGGCCCTCACAGGGACCCTCCACTTT. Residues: CASSFGALTGTLHF.

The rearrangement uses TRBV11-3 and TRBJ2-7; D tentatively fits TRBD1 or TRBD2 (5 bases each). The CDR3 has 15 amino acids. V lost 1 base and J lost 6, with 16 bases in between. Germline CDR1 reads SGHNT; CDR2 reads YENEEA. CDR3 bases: TGTGCCAGCAGCTTAGGAGGGGTAACTTCGGCCGAGCAGTACGTC. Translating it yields CASSLGGVTSAEQYV.

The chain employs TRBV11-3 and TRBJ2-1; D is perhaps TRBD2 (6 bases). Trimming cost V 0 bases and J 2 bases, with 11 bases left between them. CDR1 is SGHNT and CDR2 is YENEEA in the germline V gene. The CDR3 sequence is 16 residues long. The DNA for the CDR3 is TGTGCCAGCAGCTTAGAACTGGGAGGCACCTACAATGAGCAGTTCTTC. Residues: CASSLELGGTYNEQFF.

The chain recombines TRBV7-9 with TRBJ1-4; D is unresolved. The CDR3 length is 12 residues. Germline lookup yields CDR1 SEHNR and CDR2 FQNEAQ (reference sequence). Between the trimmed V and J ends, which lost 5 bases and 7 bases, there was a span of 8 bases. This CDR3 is CASSQMGEKLFF. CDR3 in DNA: TGTGCCAGCAGCCAAATGGGTGAAAAACTGTTTTTT.

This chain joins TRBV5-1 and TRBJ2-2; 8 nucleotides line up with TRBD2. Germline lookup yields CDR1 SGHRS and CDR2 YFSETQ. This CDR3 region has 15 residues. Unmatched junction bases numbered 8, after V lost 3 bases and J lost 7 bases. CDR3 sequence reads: CASSSGTSRGGELFF. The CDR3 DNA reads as TGCGCCAGCAGCTCCGGGACTAGTCGTGGCGGGGAGCTGTTTTTT.

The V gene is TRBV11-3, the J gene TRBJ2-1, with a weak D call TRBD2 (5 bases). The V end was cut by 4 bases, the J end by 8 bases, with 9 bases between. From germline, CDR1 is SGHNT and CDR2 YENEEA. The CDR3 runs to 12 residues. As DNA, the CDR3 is TGTGCCAGCAGCTCCAGCGGCTATGAGCAGTTCTTC. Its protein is CASSSSGYEQFF.

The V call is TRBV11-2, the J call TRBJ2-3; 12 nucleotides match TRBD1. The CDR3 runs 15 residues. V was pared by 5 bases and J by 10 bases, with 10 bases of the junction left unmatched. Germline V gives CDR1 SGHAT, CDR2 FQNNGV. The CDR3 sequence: CASSPGTGGVGAQYF. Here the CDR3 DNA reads TGTGCCAGCAGCCCCGGGACAGGGGGCGTCGGGGCGCAGTATTTT.

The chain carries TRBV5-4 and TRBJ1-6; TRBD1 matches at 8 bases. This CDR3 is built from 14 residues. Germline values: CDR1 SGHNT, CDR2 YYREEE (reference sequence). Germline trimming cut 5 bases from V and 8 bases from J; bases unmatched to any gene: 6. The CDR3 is CASRGTGGDSPLHF. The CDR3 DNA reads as TGTGCCAGCAGGGGTACAGGGGGAGATTCACCCCTCCACTTT.

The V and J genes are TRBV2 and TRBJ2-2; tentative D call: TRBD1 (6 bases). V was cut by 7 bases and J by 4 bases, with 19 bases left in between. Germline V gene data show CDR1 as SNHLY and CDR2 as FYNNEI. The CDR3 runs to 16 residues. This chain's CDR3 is CASTHRTVSPTGELFF. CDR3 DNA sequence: TGTGCCAGCACTCATCGGACAGTAAGCCCCACCGGGGAGCTGTTTTTT.

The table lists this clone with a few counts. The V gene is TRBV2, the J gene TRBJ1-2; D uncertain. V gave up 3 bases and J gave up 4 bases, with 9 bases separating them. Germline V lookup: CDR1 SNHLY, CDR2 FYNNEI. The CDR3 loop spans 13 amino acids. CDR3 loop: CASSDPEVYGYTF. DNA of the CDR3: TGTGCCAGCAGTGACCCCGAGGTCTATGGCTACACCTTC. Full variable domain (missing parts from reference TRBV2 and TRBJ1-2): EPEVTQTPSHQVTQMGQEVILRCVPISNHLYFYWYRQILGQKVEFLVSFYNNEISEKSEIFDDQFSVERPDGSNFTLKIRSTKLEDSAMYFCASSDPEVYGYTFGSGTRLTVV.

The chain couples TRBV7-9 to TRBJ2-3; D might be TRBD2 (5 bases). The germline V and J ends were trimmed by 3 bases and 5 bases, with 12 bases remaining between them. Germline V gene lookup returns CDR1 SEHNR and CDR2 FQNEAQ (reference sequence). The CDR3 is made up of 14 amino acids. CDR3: CASSFSGGGDTQYF. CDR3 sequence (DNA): TGTGCCAGCAGCTTTTCTGGCGGAGGAGATACGCAGTATTTT.

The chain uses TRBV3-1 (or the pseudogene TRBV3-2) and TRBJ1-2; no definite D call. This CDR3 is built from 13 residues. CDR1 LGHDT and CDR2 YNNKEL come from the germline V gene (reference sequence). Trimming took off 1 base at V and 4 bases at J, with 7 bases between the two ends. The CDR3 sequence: CASSQGSSYGYTF. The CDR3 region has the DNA TGTGCCAGCAGCCAAGGGTCCTCCTATGGCTACACCTTC.

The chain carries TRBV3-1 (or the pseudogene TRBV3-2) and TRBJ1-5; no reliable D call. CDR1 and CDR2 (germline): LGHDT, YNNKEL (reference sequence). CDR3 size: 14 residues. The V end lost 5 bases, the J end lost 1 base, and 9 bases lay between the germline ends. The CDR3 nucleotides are TGTGCCAGCAGCACTCGCGCGAGCAATCAGCCCCAGCATTTT. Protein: CASSTRASNQPQHF.

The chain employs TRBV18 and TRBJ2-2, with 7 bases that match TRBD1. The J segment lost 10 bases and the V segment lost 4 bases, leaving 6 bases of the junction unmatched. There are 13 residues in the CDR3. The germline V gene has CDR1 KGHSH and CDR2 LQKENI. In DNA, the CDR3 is TGTGCCAGCTCACTTACAGGGGATGCGGAGCTGTTTTTT. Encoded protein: CASSLTGDAELFF.

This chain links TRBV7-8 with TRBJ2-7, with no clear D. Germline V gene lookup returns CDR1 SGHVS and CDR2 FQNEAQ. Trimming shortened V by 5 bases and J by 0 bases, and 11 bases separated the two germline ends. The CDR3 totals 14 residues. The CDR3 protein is CASSALRSSYEQYV. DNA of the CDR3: TGTGCCAGCAGCGCACTCCGCAGCTCCTACGAGCAGTACGTC.

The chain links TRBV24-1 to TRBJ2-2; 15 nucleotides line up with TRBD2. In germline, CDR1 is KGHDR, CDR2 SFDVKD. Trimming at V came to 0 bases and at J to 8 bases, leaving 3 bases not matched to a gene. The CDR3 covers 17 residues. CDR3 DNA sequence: TGTGCCACCAGTGATTTGGGGACTAGCGGGAGGTTTGGGGAGCTGTTTTTT. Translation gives CATSDLGTSGRFGELFF.

The CDR3, as DNA: TGTGCCAGCACGTATAGCAATCAGCCCCAGCATTTT. This translates into CASTYSNQPQHF. The V call is TRBV28, the J call TRBJ1-5; D is uncertain. The CDR3 is made up of 12 amino acids. The V gene lost 7 bases and the J gene lost 0 bases, with 4 bases spanning the gap. Germline loops: CDR1 MDHEN, CDR2 SYDVKM.

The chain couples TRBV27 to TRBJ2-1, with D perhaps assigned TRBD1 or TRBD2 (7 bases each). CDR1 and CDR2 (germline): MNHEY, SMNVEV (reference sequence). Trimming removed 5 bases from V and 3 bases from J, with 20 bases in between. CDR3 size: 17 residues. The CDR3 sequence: CASSKSGGGGGYNEQFF. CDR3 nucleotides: TGTGCCAGCAGTAAGTCAGGGGGGGGCGGTGGCTACAATGAGCAGTTCTTC.

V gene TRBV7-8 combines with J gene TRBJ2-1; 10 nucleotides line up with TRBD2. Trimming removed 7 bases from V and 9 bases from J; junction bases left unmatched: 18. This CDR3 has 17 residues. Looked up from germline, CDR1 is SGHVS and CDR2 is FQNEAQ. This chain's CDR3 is CASTPLGWLAGVGEQFF. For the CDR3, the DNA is TGTGCCAGCACCCCCCTAGGATGGCTAGCGGGAGTGGGTGAGCAGTTCTTC.

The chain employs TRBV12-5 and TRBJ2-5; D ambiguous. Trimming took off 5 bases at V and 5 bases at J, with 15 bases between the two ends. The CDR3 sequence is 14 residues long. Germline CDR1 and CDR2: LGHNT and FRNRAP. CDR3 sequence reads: CASGPPSIYETQYF. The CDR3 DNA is TGTGCTAGTGGTCCCCCCTCAATTTATGAGACCCAGTACTTC. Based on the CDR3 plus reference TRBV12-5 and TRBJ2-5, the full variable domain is DARVTQTPRHKVTEMGQEVTMRCQPILGHNTVFWYRQTMMQGLELLAYFRNRAPLDDSGMPKDRFSAEMPDATLATLKIQPSEPRDSAVYFCASGPPSIYETQYFGPGTRLLVL.

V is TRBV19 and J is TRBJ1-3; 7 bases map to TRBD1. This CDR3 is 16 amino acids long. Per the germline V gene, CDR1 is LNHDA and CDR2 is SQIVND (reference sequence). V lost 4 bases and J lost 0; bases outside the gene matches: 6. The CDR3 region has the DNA TGTGCCAGTAGTACGACAGGGATTTACTCTGGAAACACCATATATTTT. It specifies CASSTTGIYSGNTIYF.

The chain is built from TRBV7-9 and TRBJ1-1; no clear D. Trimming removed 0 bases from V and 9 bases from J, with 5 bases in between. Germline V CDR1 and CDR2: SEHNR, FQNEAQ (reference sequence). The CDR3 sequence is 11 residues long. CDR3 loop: CASSLADKAFF. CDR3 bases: TGTGCCAGCAGCTTAGCAGATAAAGCTTTCTTT.

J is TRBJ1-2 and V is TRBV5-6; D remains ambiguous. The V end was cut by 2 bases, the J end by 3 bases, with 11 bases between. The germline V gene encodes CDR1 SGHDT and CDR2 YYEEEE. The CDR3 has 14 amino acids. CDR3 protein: CASSFGATDYGYTF. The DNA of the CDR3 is TGTGCCAGCAGCTTCGGTGCTACGGACTATGGCTACACCTTC.

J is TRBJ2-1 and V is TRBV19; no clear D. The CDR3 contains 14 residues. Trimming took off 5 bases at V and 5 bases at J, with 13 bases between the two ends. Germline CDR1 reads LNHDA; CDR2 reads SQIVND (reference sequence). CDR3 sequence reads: CASSPGDTNNEQFF. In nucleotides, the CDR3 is TGTGCCAGTAGTCCAGGAGATACTAACAATGAGCAGTTCTTC.